This entry features one TCR beta chain sequence. Participants came from about 24 US areas, aged roughly 18 to 100 years. Recovery among Cohort 3 donors was established by two negative PCRs, clearance, or symptom resolution. These data come from a study of blood T cell repertoires in COVID-19. CDR1 MNHEY and CDR2 SMNVEV come from the germline V gene (reference sequence). V was pared by 2 bases and J by 1 base, with 5 bases of the junction left unmatched. CDR3 size: 17 residues. Per the authors' pipeline: Amplification from reference gene primers served as the basis for estimated nucleated cell counts. Clones were read by immunoSEQ multiplex PCR, and TCRdb kept only the in-frame ones, dropping some. D and trimming come from the DNA, and the V and J calls and clone size come from that table. The table includes about 170,000 clones, roughly 83% detected once.

This sequence was found in a woman between 45 and 65 years old who had recovered from COVID-19. The gene calls are TRBV27 and TRBJ2-5, with TRBD1 identical over 12 bases. The specimen sequenced was PBMCs or T cells enriched from blood (not recorded which). In DNA, the CDR3 is TGTGCCAGCAGTTTAACGGGGACAGGGGGCCTCCAAGAGACCCAGTACTTC. It encodes CASSLTGTGGLQETQYF.